The T cell receptor beta chain under discussion was sequenced for a study of CD8+CD57+ T cells in acquired aplastic anemia. This clonotype has a count of ten or more. Its antigen is unidentified. The CDR3 spans 16 residues. Germline values: CDR1 SEHNR, CDR2 FQNEAQ (reference sequence). With V trimmed by 5 bases and J by 2 bases, 6 bases remained unmatched. Regarding the study as a whole: Patients and controls were found to share 25 to 30 CD8+ CDR3 sequences.

TCR beta VDJ combinations and CDR3 sequences were profiled from genomic DNA. In TCRdb, the reads were re-called with MiXCR into one record per CDR3 protein. The profile shows 200,000 to 250,000 distinct CDR3 sequences, approximately 35% of them singletons. The sequence was obtained from a human donor in good health, serving as a control. V and J are TRBV7-9 and TRBJ2-5, with 12 bases that match TRBD2. The sample was sorted CD4+, CD8+, or CD8+CD57+ T cells (not recorded which) from PBMCs. The CDR3 region is CASSPTGLAGQETQYF. The CDR3 DNA follows: TGTGCCAGCAGCCCTACCGGACTAGCGGGACAAGAGACCCAGTACTTC.